This passage covers 21 T cell receptor beta chains from one sample sequenced in a study of T-cell memory formation after mild COVID-19. In TCRdb, the 5' RACE reads were re-called with MiXCR into one record per CDR3 protein. The data contain about 400,000 distinct CDR3 sequences, 15% to 20% of them seen just once; the ten biggest clones take up roughly a fifth. Material for sequencing was PBMCs or a T cell subset sorted from them (not recorded which). These receptors were collected from a man younger than 35 who had mild COVID-19 (a few samples of this study predate the infection). Cell type and time point are not known.

This clonotype was picked up one time. The chain recombines TRBV6-2 or TRBV6-3 with TRBJ2-5; a weak D match, TRBD1 (5 bases). Per germline, CDR1 MNHEY and CDR2 SVGEGT. V lost 7 bases and J lost 2, with 11 bases in between. The CDR3 runs 13 residues. The CDR3 is CASTGAIQETQYF. In DNA form, the CDR3 reads TGTGCCAGCACTGGGGCAATACAAGAGACCCAGTACTTC.

This chain joins TRBV29-1 and TRBJ2-2, with TRBD1 matching over 7 bases. There are 13 residues in the CDR3. V dropped 7 bases and J dropped 6; count of bases not matched to a gene: 8. In germline, CDR1 is SQVTM, CDR2 ANQGSEA. The CDR3 reads CSGLQGSPGELFF. The CDR3, as DNA: TGCAGCGGTTTACAGGGGTCCCCCGGGGAGCTGTTTTTT.

This chain's CDR3 is CASSLGRGGEYF. The CDR3 region has the DNA TGTGCCAGCAGTTTAGGGAGAGGCGGAGAGTACTTC. The gene calls are TRBV12-3 or TRBV12-4 and TRBJ2-4; D remains unclear. The CDR3 runs 12 residues. Trimming removed 1 base at V and 14 bases at J, with 12 bases between.

The rearrangement links TRBV12-3 or TRBV12-4 to TRBJ2-7; D unclear. This CDR3 comprises 14 residues. V gave up 7 bases and J gave up 5 bases, with 18 bases separating them. CDR3 in amino acids: CASTPDRAIHEQYF. The CDR3 DNA reads TGTGCCAGCACCCCGGACCGGGCAATCCACGAGCAGTACTTC.

The genes are TRBV29-1 and TRBJ1-5; D gene ambiguous. Germline loops: CDR1 SQVTM, CDR2 ANQGSEA. CDR3 length equals 14 residues. With 4 bases removed from V and 2 bases from J, the gap between germline ends came to 12 bases. DNA for the CDR3: TGCAGCGTTGGCCTGGACGGCGGCAATCAGCCCCAGCATTTT. Protein product: CSVGLDGGNQPQHF.

This clonotype was found a few times. The chain is built from TRBV6-2 or TRBV6-3 and TRBJ1-5; tentative D call: TRBD1 (6 bases). V shed 6 bases and J shed 8 bases, with 17 bases lying between them. There are 14 residues in the CDR3. Germline V lookup: CDR1 MNHEY, CDR2 SVGEGT. CDR3 DNA sequence: TGTGCCAGCAGCTCAACAGGGAATGAGGAGCCCCAGCATTTT. Translated, it gives CASSSTGNEEPQHF.

This clonotype was found a few times. The chain links TRBV7-9 to TRBJ1-1; D uncertain. Germline lookup yields CDR1 SEHNR and CDR2 FQNEAQ (reference sequence). CDR3 length: 11 residues. V was shortened by 5 bases and J by 11 bases, with 12 bases between the two germline ends. Here the CDR3 reads CASSRLLQAFF. CDR3 sequence (DNA): TGTGCCAGCAGCCGACTCCTTCAGGCTTTCTTT.

This clonotype was seen ten or more times. The rearrangement links TRBV2 to TRBJ2-3; D may be TRBD2 (6 bases). From germline, CDR1 is SNHLY and CDR2 FYNNEI. The V and J ends lost 6 bases and 5 bases respectively, with 15 bases between them. The CDR3 runs 14 residues. The DNA of the CDR3 is TGTGCCAGCAGGAGGACTATGTTTCAAGATACGCAGTATTTT. Protein sequence: CASRRTMFQDTQYF.

This clonotype showed up many times. V and J are TRBV7-9 and TRBJ1-4; D gene ambiguous. The CDR3 sequence is 12 residues long. Germline CDR1 is SEHNR and CDR2 is FQNEAQ (reference sequence). Trimming shortened V by 4 bases and J by 8 bases, and 8 bases separated the two germline ends. CDR3 loop: CASSSDPEKLFF. The CDR3 coding sequence is TGTGCCAGCAGCTCCGACCCCGAAAAACTGTTTTTT. Full variable domain (remainder filled in from reference TRBV7-9 and TRBJ1-4): DTGVSQNPRHKITKRGQNVTFRCDPISEHNRLYWYRQTLGQGPEFLTYFQNEAQLEKSRLLSDRFSAERPKGSFSTLEIQRTEQGDSAMYLCASSSDPEKLFFGSGTQLSVL.

The table lists this clonotype with a few counts. The chain joins TRBV30 to TRBJ1-1, with a tentative D call TRBD1 (5 bases). Trimming took 1 base from V and 8 from J, leaving 14 bases between them. CDR3 size: 13 residues. Looked up from germline, CDR1 is GTSNPN and CDR2 is SVGIG (reference sequence). The CDR3 DNA reads TGTGCCTGGAGTGAACAGGTCGGCCAGGAAGCTTTCTTT. This gives the protein CAWSEQVGQEAFF.

The sample holds many counts of this clonotype. CDR3 loop: CASSSQGGNTEAFF. Written as DNA, the CDR3 is TGTGCCAGCAGCTCGCAGGGGGGGAACACTGAAGCTTTCTTT. J is TRBJ1-1 and V is TRBV7-6; 7 positions agree with TRBD1. Per germline, CDR1 SGHVS and CDR2 FNYEAQ. The CDR3 is made up of 14 amino acids. Losses at the gene ends were 4 bases for V and 1 base for J; bases not matched to a gene: 3.

The genes are TRBV6-2 or TRBV6-3 and TRBJ2-1, with 11 nucleotides matching TRBD2. V gave up 6 bases and J gave up 10 bases; unmatched junction bases: 11. The CDR3 has 15 residues. Germline loops: CDR1 MNHEY, CDR2 SVGEGT. The CDR3 loop is CASSHSGGASEEQFF. CDR3 nucleotide sequence: TGTGCCAGCAGCCATAGCGGGGGGGCCAGTGAGGAGCAGTTCTTC.

This clonotype appeared a few times. The gene calls are TRBV5-1 and TRBJ2-3, with 7 bases fitting TRBD1. V was clipped by 5 bases and J by 6 bases; unmatched bases: 15. Germline-derived CDR1 and CDR2 are SGHRS and YFSETQ. This CDR3 is built from 16 residues. The CDR3 nucleotides read TGCGCCAGCAGACCGGACGGGACAGAAATTACGGATACGCAGTATTTT. Amino acid sequence: CASRPDGTEITDTQYF.

V usage is TRBV4-1 and J usage is TRBJ1-5; D unresolved. CDR1 and CDR2 (germline): MGHRA, YSYEKL. Deletions cut 3 bases from V and 11 bases from J, with 11 bases between. The CDR3 covers 12 residues. The CDR3 coding sequence is TGCGCCAGCAGCCACCCTGGCGGGTCCCAGCATTTT. It yields the protein CASSHPGGSQHF.

V gene TRBV9 combines with J gene TRBJ1-2; TRBD1 agrees at 7 bases. CDR1 is SGDLS and CDR2 is YYNGEE in the germline V gene. This CDR3 has 15 amino acids. The ends lost 4 bases at V and 2 bases at J; junction bases unmatched: 8. CDR3 sequence: CASSPGPGGNYGYTF. CDR3 nucleotide sequence: TGTGCCAGCAGCCCAGGTCCAGGGGGAAACTATGGCTACACCTTC.

The rearrangement joins TRBV6-5 to TRBJ2-7; maybe TRBD2 (6 bases). Deletions cut 2 bases from V and 4 bases from J, with 15 bases between. This CDR3 is 15 amino acids long. The germline V gene has CDR1 MNHEY and CDR2 SVGAGI. CDR3 sequence (DNA): TGTGCCAGCAGTTACGCGGCGGGGCCGGCTTACGAGCAGTACTTC. It yields the protein CASSYAAGPAYEQYF.

DNA of the CDR3: TGTGCCAGCAGCTTGAGTCCCCTTCGGTTCTTC. It yields the protein CASSLSPLRFF. The rearrangement uses TRBV5-8 and TRBJ2-1; D uncertain. This CDR3 contains 11 residues. Germline-derived CDR1 and CDR2 are SGHTS and YDEGEE. Trimming left V 1 base short and J 15 bases short, with 11 bases between.

The J gene is TRBJ2-7, the V gene TRBV30; D gene ambiguous. This CDR3 is built from 12 residues. V was cut by 3 bases and J by 0 bases, with 6 bases left in between. Germline assignment: CDR1 GTSNPN and CDR2 SVGIG (reference sequence). In nucleotides, the CDR3 is TGTGCCTGGAGGGCAGTCTCCTACGAGCAGTACTTC. Translation gives CAWRAVSYEQYF.

This chain connects TRBV9 to TRBJ1-1, with D possibly being TRBD1 (5 bases). There are 14 residues in the CDR3. Trimming pared 5 bases from V and 5 bases from J, leaving 16 bases between. CDR1 is SGDLS and CDR2 is YYNGEE in the germline V gene. CDR3 sequence (DNA): TGTGCCAGCAGTCCGGCGGGGCTTGGAACTGAAGCTTTCTTT. It is translated as CASSPAGLGTEAFF.

The chain combines TRBV6-6 with TRBJ2-5; 7 nucleotides agree with TRBD2. CDR1 is MNHNY and CDR2 is SVGAGI in the germline V gene (reference sequence). V lost 6 bases and J lost 2; bases outside the gene matches: 15. The CDR3 is 17 amino acids. DNA for the CDR3: TGTGCCAGCAGCTGCACAAACAAGCGGGGTTTTCAAGAGACCCAGTACTTC. This sequence encodes CASSCTNKRGFQETQYF.

V usage is TRBV12-3 or TRBV12-4 and J usage is TRBJ1-4; D may be TRBD1 (5 bases). The CDR3 totals 14 residues. V lost 6 bases and J 5 bases, leaving 13 bases between the germline ends. Written as DNA, the CDR3 is TGTGCCAGCAGCCCGGGACCGAGAAATGAAAAACTGTTTTTT. Its protein is CASSPGPRNEKLFF.